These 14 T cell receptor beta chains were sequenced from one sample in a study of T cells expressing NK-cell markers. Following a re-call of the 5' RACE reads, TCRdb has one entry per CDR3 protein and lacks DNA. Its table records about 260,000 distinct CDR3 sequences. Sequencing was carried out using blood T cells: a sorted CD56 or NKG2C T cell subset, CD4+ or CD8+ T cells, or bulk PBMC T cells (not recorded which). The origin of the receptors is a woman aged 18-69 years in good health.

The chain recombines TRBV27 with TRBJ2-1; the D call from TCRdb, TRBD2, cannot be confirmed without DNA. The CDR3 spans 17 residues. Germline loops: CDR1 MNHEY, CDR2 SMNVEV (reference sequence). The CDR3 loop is CASSQTGTRSAGGEQFF.

The chain's CDR3 is CSVGKGSFNEQFF. The genes are TRBV29-1 and TRBJ2-1; the D call from TCRdb, TRBD1, cannot be confirmed without DNA. Germline lookup yields CDR1 SQVTM and CDR2 ANQGSEA. This CDR3 contains 13 residues.

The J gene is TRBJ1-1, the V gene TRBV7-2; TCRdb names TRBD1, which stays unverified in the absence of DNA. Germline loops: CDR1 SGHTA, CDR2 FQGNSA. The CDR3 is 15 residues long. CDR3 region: CASSPGPGPVFEAFF. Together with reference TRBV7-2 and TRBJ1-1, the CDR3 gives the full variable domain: GAGVSQSPSNKVTEKGKDVELRCDPISGHTALYWYRQSLGQGLEFLIYFQGNSAPDKSGLPSDRFSAERTGGSVSTLTIQRTQQEDSAVYLCASSPGPGPVFEAFFGQGTRLTVV.

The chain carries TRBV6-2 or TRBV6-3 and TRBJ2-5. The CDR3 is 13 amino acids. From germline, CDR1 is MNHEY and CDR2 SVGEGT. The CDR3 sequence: CASSYYREETQYF.

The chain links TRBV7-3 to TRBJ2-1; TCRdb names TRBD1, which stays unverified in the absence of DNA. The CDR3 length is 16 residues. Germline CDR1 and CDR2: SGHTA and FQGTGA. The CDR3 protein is CASSLTGGAGLNEQFF.

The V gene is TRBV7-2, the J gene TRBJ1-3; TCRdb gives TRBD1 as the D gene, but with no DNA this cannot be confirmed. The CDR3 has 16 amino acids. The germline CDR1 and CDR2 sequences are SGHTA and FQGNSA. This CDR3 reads CASSSNTGGFGNTIYF.

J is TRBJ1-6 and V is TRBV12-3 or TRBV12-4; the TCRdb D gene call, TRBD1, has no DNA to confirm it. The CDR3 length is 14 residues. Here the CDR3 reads CASSPDRPNSPLHF.

CDR3 sequence: CASSDIGTVKGYTF. The chain carries TRBV6-1 and TRBJ1-2; without DNA, the TCRdb call of TRBD1 cannot be checked. The germline V gene has CDR1 MNHNS and CDR2 SASEGT. The CDR3 is made up of 14 amino acids.

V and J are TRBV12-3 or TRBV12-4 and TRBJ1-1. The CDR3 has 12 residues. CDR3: CASSRWGEGAFF.

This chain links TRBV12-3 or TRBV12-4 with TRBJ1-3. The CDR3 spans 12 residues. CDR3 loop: CASSLLGNTIYF.

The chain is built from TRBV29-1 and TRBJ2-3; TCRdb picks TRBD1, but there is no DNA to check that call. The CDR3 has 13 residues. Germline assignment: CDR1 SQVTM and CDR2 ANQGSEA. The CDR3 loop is CSVGGTGTDTQYF.

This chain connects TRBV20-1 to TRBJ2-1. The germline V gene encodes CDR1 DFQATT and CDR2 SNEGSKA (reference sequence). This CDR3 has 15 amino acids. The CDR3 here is CSARDPADFYNEQFF.

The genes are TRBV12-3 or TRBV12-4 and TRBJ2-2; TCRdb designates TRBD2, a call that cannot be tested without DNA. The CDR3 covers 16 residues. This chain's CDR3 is CASSLGQTSDTGELFF.

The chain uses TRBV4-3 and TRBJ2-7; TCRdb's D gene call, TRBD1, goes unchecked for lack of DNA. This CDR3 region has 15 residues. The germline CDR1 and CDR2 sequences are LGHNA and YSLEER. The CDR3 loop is CASSQETQGRGEQYF.